Presented here are 11 T cell receptor beta chains from one specimen sequenced in a study of PD-1 and CTLA-4 blockade in melanoma. Produced via immunoSEQ multiplex PCR; TCRdb's table is partial and in-frame only. The sample lists 20,000 or so clones, 88% seen once, with approximately 8% in the top ten. Sequenced material: CD8+ T cells from peripheral blood, taken before anti-PD-1 treatment. Receptors originate from a human donor with melanoma.

This chain connects TRBV11-2 to TRBJ1-2, with D tentatively TRBD1 (5 bases). CDR1 SGHAT and CDR2 FQNNGV come from the germline V gene. CDR3 length: 15 residues. Trimming removed 5 bases from V and 4 bases from J, with 17 bases in between. The CDR3 spells CASSPKGVFSYGYTF. CDR3 DNA sequence: TGTGCCAGCAGCCCCAAAGGGGTGTTCAGCTATGGCTACACCTTC.

The chain has TRBV29-1 and TRBJ1-2; D perhaps matches TRBD1 (6 bases). V lost 2 bases and J 4 bases, leaving 11 bases between the germline ends. CDR1 and CDR2 from the germline V gene are SQVTM and ANQGSEA. CDR3 length: 13 residues. CDR3 sequence: CSVERGDLYGYTF. The DNA of the CDR3 is TGCAGCGTTGAAAGGGGGGATCTCTATGGCTACACCTTC.

The chain employs TRBV2 and TRBJ2-4, with 9 bases matching TRBD1. CDR1 is SNHLY, CDR2 FYNNEI, per germline. The CDR3 has 13 residues. The trim removed 4 bases at V and 7 bases at J, leaving 2 bases unmatched. The CDR3 region is CASSVDRGNIQYF. CDR3 nucleotide sequence: TGTGCCAGCAGTGTGGACAGGGGCAACATTCAGTACTTC.

The chain uses TRBV9 and TRBJ1-1, with TRBD1 as a possible D gene (6 bases). V lost 2 bases, J lost 3 bases, and 8 bases lay in between. The CDR3 contains 13 residues. The V gene's germline CDR1 is SGDLS and CDR2 YYNGEE. CDR3 sequence: CASSVGAYTEAFF. Here the CDR3 DNA reads TGTGCCAGCAGCGTGGGGGCCTACACTGAAGCTTTCTTT.

This chain uses TRBV4-1 with TRBJ2-7, with unresolved D. This CDR3 region has 13 residues. The ends were cut back, 0 bases at V and 3 bases at J, with 6 bases in the middle. Germline V gene lookup returns CDR1 MGHRA and CDR2 YSYEKL. CDR3 sequence (DNA): TGCGCCAGCAGCCAAGAGGTATTCTACGAGCAGTACTTC. This encodes CASSQEVFYEQYF.

This rearrangement joins TRBV2 to TRBJ1-1, with 7 positions matching TRBD1. The V segment lost 6 bases and the J segment 7 bases; nucleotides outside the gene matches: 5. Per germline, CDR1 SNHLY and CDR2 FYNNEI. This CDR3 has 12 amino acids. CDR3 loop: CASRVQGNEAFF. The CDR3 bases are TGTGCCAGCAGAGTACAGGGGAATGAAGCTTTCTTT.

The rearrangement joins TRBV5-1 to TRBJ2-1; D gene ambiguous. Between the trimmed V and J ends, which lost 4 bases and 6 bases, there was a span of 14 bases. Germline V gives CDR1 SGHRS, CDR2 YFSETQ. CDR3 size: 14 residues. The CDR3 reads CASSLEGISNEQFF. CDR3 DNA sequence: TGCGCCAGCAGCCTGGAAGGAATCAGCAATGAGCAGTTCTTC.

This chain joins TRBV28 and TRBJ1-1, with 7 positions matching TRBD1. Germline trimming cut 6 bases from V and 7 bases from J; bases unmatched to any gene: 8. The CDR3 runs 13 residues. Germline V gives CDR1 MDHEN, CDR2 SYDVKM. CDR3 nucleotide sequence: TGTGCCAGCAGCCAGACAGGGATGGTTGAAGCTTTCTTT. Translation: CASSQTGMVEAFF.

The V gene is TRBV9, the J gene TRBJ2-7; 7 bases match TRBD2. This CDR3 is built from 15 residues. V gave up 0 bases and J gave up 2 bases; unmatched junction bases: 5. Looked up from germline, CDR1 is SGDLS and CDR2 is YYNGEE. The CDR3 reads CASSVGGGGAYEQYF. Here the CDR3 DNA reads TGTGCCAGCAGCGTAGGAGGTGGGGGGGCCTACGAGCAGTACTTC.

The CDR3 DNA follows: TGTGCCAGCAGTTTGGGGGCCCCCTCCTACGAGCAGTACTTC. This sequence encodes CASSLGAPSYEQYF. The chain recombines TRBV27 with TRBJ2-7, with a tentative D call TRBD1 (6 bases). Germline V lookup: CDR1 MNHEY, CDR2 SMNVEV (reference sequence). The CDR3 contains 14 residues. V was shortened by 3 bases and J by 0 bases, with 9 bases between the two germline ends.

The genes are TRBV9 and TRBJ2-2; D perhaps matches TRBD2 (5 bases). The V gene lost 4 bases and the J gene lost 3 bases, with 10 bases spanning the gap. The length of the CDR3 is 14 residues. The germline gives CDR1 SGDLS, CDR2 YYNGEE. CDR3 nucleotides: TGTGCCAGCAGCCCCGCGGGTGACACCGGGGAGCTGTTTTTT. Amino acid sequence: CASSPAGDTGELFF. Complete variable domain (other parts from reference TRBV9 and TRBJ2-2): DSGVTQTPKHLITATGQRVTLRCSPRSGDLSVYWYQQSLDQGLQFLIQYYNGEERAKGNILERFSAQQFPDLHSELNLSSLELGDSALYFCASSPAGDTGELFFGEGSRLTVL.